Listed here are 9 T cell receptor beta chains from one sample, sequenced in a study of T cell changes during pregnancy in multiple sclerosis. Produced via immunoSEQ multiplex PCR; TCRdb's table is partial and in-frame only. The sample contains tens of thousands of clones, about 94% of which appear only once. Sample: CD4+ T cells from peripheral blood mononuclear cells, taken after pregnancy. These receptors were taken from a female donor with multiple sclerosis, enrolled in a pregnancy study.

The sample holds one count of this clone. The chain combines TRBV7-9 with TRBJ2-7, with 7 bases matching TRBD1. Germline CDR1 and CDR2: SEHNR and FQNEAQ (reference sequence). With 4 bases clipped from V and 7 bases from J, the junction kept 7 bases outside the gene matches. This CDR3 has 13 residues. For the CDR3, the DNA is TGTGCCAGCAGCTCGACAGGGTTGGGGGAGCAGTACTTC. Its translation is CASSSTGLGEQYF.

CDR3 region: CASSSPGLASYEQYF. The CDR3 nucleotides read TGTGCCAGCAGTTCCCCGGGACTAGCATCCTACGAGCAGTACTTC. This sequence joins TRBV6-6 and TRBJ2-7; 9 positions match TRBD2. V lost 4 bases, J lost 1 base, and 5 bases stayed unmatched. The CDR3 extends over 15 amino acids. The germline V gene has CDR1 MNHNY and CDR2 SVGAGI (reference sequence).

CDR3 protein: CASSTLAGGGTDTQYF. CDR3 bases: TGCGCCAGCAGCACCTTAGCGGGGGGTGGAACAGATACGCAGTATTTT. The rearrangement links TRBV5-1 to TRBJ2-3; 10 positions match TRBD2. The CDR3 has 16 amino acids. Germline V gives CDR1 SGHRS, CDR2 YFSETQ. V lost 4 bases, J lost 3 bases, and 8 bases stayed unmatched.

The CDR3 reads CASSKHRPGQGDTEAFF. DNA for the CDR3: TGTGCCAGCAGCAAACATCGACCGGGACAGGGTGACACTGAAGCTTTCTTT. The chain links TRBV21-1 to TRBJ1-1; the table's D call of TRBD1 was not tested on the DNA. TRBV21-1 is described as a pseudogene. The CDR3 covers 17 residues.

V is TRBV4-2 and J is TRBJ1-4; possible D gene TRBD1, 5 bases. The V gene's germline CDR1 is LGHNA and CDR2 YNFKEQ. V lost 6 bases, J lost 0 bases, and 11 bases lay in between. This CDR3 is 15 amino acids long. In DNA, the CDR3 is TGTGCCAGCAGAGATACAGGCGCAACTAATGAAAAACTGTTTTTT. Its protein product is CASRDTGATNEKLFF.

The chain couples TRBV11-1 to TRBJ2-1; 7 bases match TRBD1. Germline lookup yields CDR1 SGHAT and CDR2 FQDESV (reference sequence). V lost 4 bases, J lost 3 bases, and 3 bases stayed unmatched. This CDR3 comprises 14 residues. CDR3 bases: TGTGCCAGCAGCTACCGGGACAGCTACAATGAGCAGTTCTTC. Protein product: CASSYRDSYNEQFF.

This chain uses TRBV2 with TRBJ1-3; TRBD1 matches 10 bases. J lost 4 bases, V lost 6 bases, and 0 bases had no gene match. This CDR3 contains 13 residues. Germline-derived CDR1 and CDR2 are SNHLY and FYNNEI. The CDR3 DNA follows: TGTGCCAGCAGGGGACAGGGGGGAAACACCATATATTTT. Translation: CASRGQGGNTIYF.

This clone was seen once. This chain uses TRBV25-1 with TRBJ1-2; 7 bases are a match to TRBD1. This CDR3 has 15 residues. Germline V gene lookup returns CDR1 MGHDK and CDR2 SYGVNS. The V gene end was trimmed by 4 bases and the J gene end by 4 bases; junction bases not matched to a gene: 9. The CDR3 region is CASSASGGTSYGYTF. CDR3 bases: TGTGCCAGCAGTGCCTCAGGGGGAACGTCCTATGGCTACACCTTC.

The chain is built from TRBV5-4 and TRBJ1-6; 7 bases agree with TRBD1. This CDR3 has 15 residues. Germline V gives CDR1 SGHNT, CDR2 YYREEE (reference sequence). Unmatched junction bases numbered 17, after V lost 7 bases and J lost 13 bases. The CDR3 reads CASSQTGQGVVPLHF. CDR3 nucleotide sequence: TGTGCCAGCTCCCAAACGGGGCAGGGGGTAGTCCCCCTCCACTTT.